The clone carrying this T cell receptor (beta chain) was counted a few times. Only in-frame clones appear in the TCRdb table, and some are missing; sequencing was by immunoSEQ multiplex PCR. This table holds approximately 660,000 clones, around 87% found once. The CDR3 length is 17 residues. The record originates from a study of shared T cell receptors in the human thymus. The same data also went into a second study, on human thymus T cells. Per that study: Resections from corrective heart surgery supplied the thymus tissue. Use of V and J genes seemed skewed within the thymic and blood repertoires.

Input material: thymocytes. This chain joins TRBV21-1 and TRBJ2-3; TRBD2, the D gene given by the table, was not confirmed from the DNA. TRBV21-1 is shown as a pseudogene. The source is a boy under three years old with a congenital heart defect. Written as DNA, the CDR3 is TGTGCCAGCAGCAAAAGTCTACCGCGGTGCCACACAGATACGCAGTATTTT. Translating it yields CASSKSLPRCHTDTQYF.